This T cell receptor delta chain was documented in a study of γδ T cells in repeated Plasmodium falciparum infection. Study in general: Sampling occurred at baseline, pre-infection for selected infections, and 21 days post-infection.

Germline lookup yields CDR1 TSWWSYY and CDR2 QGS. The CDR3 sequence is 19 residues long. Flow sorting of PBMC yielded separate Vgamma9/Vdelta2+ and Vdelta2-negative gammadelta T cell populations for bulk repertoire analysis. Notes on this clone: The TCRdb record carries a much larger clone's protein, which differs from this DNA's translation at residue 15; a read error is the likely cause, and the protein listed here is the DNA translation.

TCRdb repeated clone calling on the multiplex PCR reads with CATT. The sample comprises approximately 93,000 delta-chain clones, approximately 0.92% of which are singletons, and approximately 9.6% rests with the top ten. This TCR derives from a pool of human donors (malaria-infected and uninfected, not separated). Sequenced input: gamma-delta T cells from blood. The chain couples TRDV1 to TRDJ1, with 7 positions matching TRDD3. TCRdb carries no J gene annotation; the J gene was assigned here by matching the DNA with germline. Written as DNA, the CDR3 is TGTGCTCTTGGGGAACCTATGCTCCCCCTGGGGGTCGACACCGGTAAACTCATCTTT. Protein: CALGEPMLPLGVDTGKLIF.